The T cell receptor (beta chain) under discussion was sequenced for a study of blood T cell repertoires in COVID-19. Overall study context: The United States, Italy and Spain supplied acute and convalescent COVID-19 samples. From T cells, B-cell-depleted T cells, or PBMCs came the material, which was cDNA or gDNA.

Authors' methods: Reference gene primer amplification yielded estimated nucleated cell counts. Clones were sequenced by immunoSEQ multiplex PCR, and TCRdb holds only the in-frame ones, with some missing. V and J calls and clone size are those listed in that table; D and trimming were worked out from the DNA. The repertoire holds tens of thousands of clones, with approximately 79% as singletons. The CDR3 consists of 15 residues. V gave up 2 bases and J gave up 4 bases, with 11 bases separating them. Germline assignment: CDR1 SGHTA and CDR2 FQGNSA. This chain joins TRBV7-2 and TRBJ2-2, with D perhaps matching TRBD2 (5 bases). The TCR originated in a human donor with acute or convalescent COVID-19. The donor label of this sample is uncertain. The specimen sequenced was peripheral blood. CDR3 nucleotide sequence: TGTGCCAGCAGCTTACGAGGGTTGTTCACCGGGGAGCTGTTTTTT. Its protein is CASSLRGLFTGELFF.